The clone carrying this T cell receptor (beta chain) came up once. This sample was included in a study of Ad26.COV2.S vaccination and SARS-CoV-2 variants. The treatment: roughly 19 received Ad26.COV2.S at low or high dose, single or two shots; 5 received placebo; per-sample allocation not given. On day 63 after the first injection, vaccine and placebo recipients gave samples. CDR1 is SGHRS, CDR2 YFSETQ, per germline. This CDR3 has 16 residues. Trimming cost V 7 bases and J 0 bases, with 14 bases left between them. This table comes from immunoSEQ multiplex PCR, and its TCRdb copy is limited to in-frame clones, with some not included. This sample yields 350,000 to 450,000 clones, of which more than 75% are seen a single time; 3% to 4% belongs to the top ten.

The receptor was isolated from a person between 18 and 59 years old who received the Ad26.COV2.S COVID-19 vaccine or a placebo. The source was peripheral blood, collected in a trial of Ad26.COV2.S vaccine versus placebo. This chain joins TRBV5-1 and TRBJ2-6; TRBD1 might be the D (5 bases). This CDR3 reads CASRQRLSSGANVLTF. CDR3 coding DNA: TGCGCCAGCCGACAGCGTTTGAGCTCTGGGGCCAACGTCCTGACTTTC.